The rows below give T cell receptor beta chains drawn from one sample of a study of blood T cell repertoires in COVID-19. Libraries were prepared by immunoSEQ multiplex PCR; TCRdb keeps only in-frame clonotypes and omits some of them. The sample has about 330,000 clones; roughly 88% are singletons. The sample taken for sequencing was PBMCs or T cells enriched from blood (not recorded which). The receptors were gathered from a man under 40 who had recovered from COVID-19. CDR3s include the opening cysteine and the closing phenylalanine or tryptophan. The D gene is left open where the match is weak. Rows may omit the clone size; those that give it use once, few, many or a size class.

V	size	D	J	DNA	CDR3
TRBV3-1/TRBV3-2	-	TRBD1	TRBJ1-2	TGTGCCAGCAGCCAAAACAGGGGACAGGGCGCTAACTATGGCTACACCTTC	CASSQNRGQGANYGYTF
TRBV2	few	-	TRBJ1-2	TGTGCCAGCACCAAGGGGCAGGAAAACTATGGCTACACCTTC	CASTKGQENYGYTF
TRBV18	-	TRBD1	TRBJ2-2	TGTGCCAGCTCACGCGGACAGGGTAGCACCGGGGAGCTGTTTTTT	CASSRGQGSTGELFF
TRBV29-1	once	-	TRBJ2-1	TGCAGCGTTGACCCTAGATACAATGAGCAGTTCTTC	CSVDPRYNEQFF
TRBV11-2	-	TRBD2	TRBJ2-3	TGTGCCAGCAGCCCCATAGCGGGGGACACAGATACGCAGTATTTT	CASSPIAGDTDTQYF
TRBV16	-	TRBD1	TRBJ1-2	TGTGCCAGCAGCCGGAAAGCCGAGGGGGCGGGTGGCTACACCTTC	CASSRKAEGAGGYTF
TRBV19	-	TRBD1	TRBJ2-7	TGTGCCAGTAGTGGACAGGGAAATTACTACGAGCAGTACTTC	CASSGQGNYYEQYF
TRBV6-5	-	TRBD1	TRBJ1-4	TGTGCCAGCAGTAAGGGACAGGGAAATGAAAAACTGTTTTTT	CASSKGQGNEKLFF
TRBV9	-	TRBD1	TRBJ2-6	TGTGCCAGCAGCCCGGGACAGGGGGCGCTGGGGGCCAACGTCCTGACTTTC	CASSPGQGALGANVLTF
TRBV19	-	-	TRBJ1-1	TGTGCCAGTAGTATGGGCAGGAACACTGAAGCTTTCTTT	CASSMGRNTEAFF
TRBV18	-	-	TRBJ1-1	TGTGCCTCTGTGGCTCCGCTGAACACTGAAGCTTTCTTT	CASVAPLNTEAFF
TRBV19	-	TRBD1	TRBJ1-3	TGTGCCAGTAGTATGACAGGGGCTGGAAACACCATATATTTT	CASSMTGAGNTIYF
TRBV9	-	-	TRBJ2-4	TGTGCCAGCAGCATCGGGGTTGGCAAAAACATTCAGTACTTC	CASSIGVGKNIQYF
TRBV21-1	-	-	TRBJ1-1	TGTGCCAGCAGCAAAAGCAGAGGGTTATCCTCGAACACTGAAGCTTTCTTT	CASSKSRGLSSNTEAFF
TRBV2	-	TRBD1	TRBJ2-3	TGTGCCAGCAGTGAACTTCGCATATCCCAGGGGGCGTTATATACGCAGTATTTT	CASSELRISQGALYTQYF
TRBV14	-	TRBD1	TRBJ2-2	TGTGCCAGCAGCCAAGGGGACAGGGGCACCGGGGAGCTGTTTTTT	CASSQGDRGTGELFF
TRBV13	-	TRBD1	TRBJ2-7	TGTGCCAGCAGCTTATTAGGACAGGACCACGAGCAGTACTTC	CASSLLGQDHEQYF
TRBV5-5	-	-	TRBJ2-7	TGTGCCAGCAGCTTGGAGGCGGGCGAGCAGTACTTC	CASSLEAGEQYF
TRBV27	-	-	TRBJ1-5	TGTGCCAGCAGTCCAGACACGGCAGGGCTAATGTATCAGCCCCAGCATTTT	CASSPDTAGLMYQPQHF
TRBV3-1/TRBV3-2	-	TRBD2	TRBJ2-7	TGTGCCAGCAGCCAAGCCGGGGGGGGCTCCTACGAGCAGTACTTC	CASSQAGGGSYEQYF
TRBV28	-	-	TRBJ2-6	TGTGCCAGCAGTTTTAGGCAGGTCCCCTCTGGGGCCAACGTCCTGACTTTC	CASSFRQVPSGANVLTF
TRBV11-2	-	TRBD1	TRBJ1-6	TGTGCCAGCAGCCCACAGGGGTCCTATAATTCACCCCTCCACTTT	CASSPQGSYNSPLHF
TRBV3-1/TRBV3-2	-	TRBD2	TRBJ2-2	TGTGCCAGCAGCCAAGCGGGACTAGCGGGGGCCTCGAACACCGGGGAGCTGTTTTTT	CASSQAGLAGASNTGELFF
TRBV30	-	-	TRBJ2-2	TGTGCCTGGAGTATCCAGAGGGAGACCGGGGAGCTGTTTTTT	CAWSIQRETGELFF
TRBV2	once	-	TRBJ1-2	TGTGCCAGCAGTGTAAACCGGGAGTATGGCTACACCTTC	CASSVNREYGYTF
TRBV27	few	TRBD1	TRBJ1-4	TGTGCCAGCAGTGTCGGGACAGGGTTTGAAAAACTGTTTTTT	CASSVGTGFEKLFF
TRBV3-1/TRBV3-2	-	TRBD2	TRBJ2-1	TGTGCCAGCAGCCAAGATTCGGGACTAGCGGGGAACAATGAGCAGTTCTTC	CASSQDSGLAGNNEQFF
TRBV7-7	-	-	TRBJ2-7	TGTGCCAGCAGCCGCACAGGGTCCAACGAGCAGTACTTC	CASSRTGSNEQYF